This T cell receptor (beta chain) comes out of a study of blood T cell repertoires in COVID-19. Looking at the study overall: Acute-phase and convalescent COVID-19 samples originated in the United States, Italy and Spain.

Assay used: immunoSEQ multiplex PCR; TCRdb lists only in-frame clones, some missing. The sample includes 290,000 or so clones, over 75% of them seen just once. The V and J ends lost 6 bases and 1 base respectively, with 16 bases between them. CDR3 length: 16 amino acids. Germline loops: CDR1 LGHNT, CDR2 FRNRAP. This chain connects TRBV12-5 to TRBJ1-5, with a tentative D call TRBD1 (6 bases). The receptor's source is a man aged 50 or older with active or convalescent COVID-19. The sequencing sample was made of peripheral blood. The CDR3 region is CASGNDRYSSNQPQHF. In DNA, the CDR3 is TGTGCTAGTGGCAACGACAGGTATTCGAGCAATCAGCCCCAGCATTTT.